Sequencing of this TCR beta chain was carried out in a study of OX40 agonist ivuxolimab in advanced cancers. General observations from the study: At doses 0.1 to 3.0 mg/kg, CD4+ and CD8+ clones expanded.

On this clone: Its target is unknown.

The CDR3 runs to 15 residues. The germline V gene has CDR1 SGHTA and CDR2 FQGTGA. J was trimmed by 7 bases and V by 5 bases; bases with no gene match: 9. The protocol was immunoSEQ multiplex PCR, while the TCRdb copy is restricted to in-frame clones and leaves out a portion. Here the sample spans about 13,000 clones, approximately 84% being singletons. The sequence was collected from an adult with an advanced solid tumor such as melanoma, head and neck, liver or kidney cancer. The sequences come from CD4+ or CD8+ T cells sorted from blood, collected in a trial of the OX40 agonist ivuxolimab. The chain employs TRBV7-3 and TRBJ2-1; 9 nucleotides line up with TRBD2. DNA for the CDR3: TGTGCCAGCAGCCCCCAGGCGGGAGGGCGGAATGAGCAGTTCTTC. It yields the protein CASSPQAGGRNEQFF.